What follows are 30 T cell receptor beta chains derived from one specimen sequenced in a study of a mutant IDH1 vaccine in newly diagnosed glioma. The table came from immunoSEQ multiplex PCR; TCRdb's copy has only in-frame clones and leaves some out. The table lists fewer than 75,000 clones, less than 85% of them singletons. Their antigen targets remain unknown. The time point denotes: week 11, during vaccination. All doses held 300 ug of mutant IDH1 20-mer peptide, with topical imiquimod. The sequencing used PBMCs, collected from a glioma patient whose treatment included an IDH1 peptide vaccine. These receptors came from a woman aged 45-65 years with glioma.

V and J are TRBV27 and TRBJ1-1, with D unresolved. Germline assignment: CDR1 MNHEY and CDR2 SMNVEV (reference sequence). Trimming took off 5 bases at V and 7 bases at J, with 26 bases between the two ends. The CDR3 is made up of 17 amino acids. The CDR3 sequence is CASSPIDRLVGTLEAFF. CDR3 nucleotide sequence: TGTGCCAGCAGTCCCATTGACCGACTAGTCGGAACACTTGAAGCTTTCTTT.

This sequence joins TRBV20-1 and TRBJ1-6; D gene uncertain. Trimming took off 7 bases at V and 13 bases at J, with 14 bases between the two ends. Germline V lookup: CDR1 DFQATT, CDR2 SNEGSKA (reference sequence). The CDR3 extends over 11 amino acids. In nucleotides, the CDR3 is TGCAGTGGTCGACCCTTAGGTCCCCTCCACTTT. Its translation is CSGRPLGPLHF.

The chain couples TRBV6-5 to TRBJ1-6; 7 bases are a match to TRBD1. V dropped 6 bases and J dropped 8; count of bases not matched to a gene: 10. Germline CDR1 and CDR2: MNHEY and SVGAGI. The length of the CDR3 is 15 residues. CDR3 in DNA: TGTGCCAGCAGCCCTGAACAGGGGATTCATTCACCCCTCCACTTT. Translating gives CASSPEQGIHSPLHF.

This clone appeared a single time. The V and J genes are TRBV5-4 and TRBJ2-7, with unresolved D. Germline CDR1 and CDR2: SGHNT and YYREEE (reference sequence). This CDR3 has 12 amino acids. Deletions cut 3 bases from V and 0 bases from J, with 4 bases between. The CDR3 loop reads CASSSLSYEQYF. The CDR3 region has the DNA TGTGCCAGCAGCTCGCTCTCCTACGAGCAGTACTTC.

As DNA, the CDR3 is TGCGCCAGCAGCTTGGGGACAGTCGGTTTAGATGCGTACTTC. Translating it yields CASSLGTVGLDAYF. This chain links TRBV5-1 with TRBJ2-7, with a weak D call TRBD1 (6 bases). The CDR3 totals 14 residues. V lost 0 bases and J lost 12, with 19 bases in between. CDR1 is SGHRS, CDR2 YFSETQ, per germline.

V is TRBV18 and J is TRBJ1-3; D remains ambiguous. The germline CDR1 and CDR2 sequences are KGHSH and LQKENI. The CDR3 extends over 16 amino acids. V lost 6 bases to trimming and J lost 0 bases, with 15 bases between them. The CDR3 nucleotides read TGTGCCAGCTCGGAAGACATATTTTCCTCTGGAAACACCATATATTTT. Translated: CASSEDIFSSGNTIYF.

The chain combines TRBV6-1 with TRBJ1-3; D is undetermined. The CDR3 spans 13 residues. V dropped 8 bases and J dropped 0 bases, with 8 bases sitting between them. CDR1 and CDR2 from the germline V gene are MNHNS and SASEGT. This chain's CDR3 is CASLRSSGNTIYF. The CDR3 region has the DNA TGTGCCAGCCTACGCAGCTCTGGAAACACCATATATTTT.

The CDR3 DNA sequence: TGTGCCAGCAGTTACGAAACAGGGACCGCTACTGAAGCTTTCTTT. Translated, it gives CASSYETGTATEAFF. The V gene is TRBV6-6, the J gene TRBJ1-1, with TRBD1 as a possible D gene (6 bases). Germline V gene sequence: CDR1 MNHNY, CDR2 SVGAGI (reference sequence). This CDR3 has 15 residues. V was trimmed by 2 bases and J by 5 bases, leaving 15 bases between them.

The chain couples TRBV10-3 to TRBJ2-2; D unclear. CDR1 is ENHRY, CDR2 SYGVKD, per germline. This CDR3 spans 14 amino acids. Trimming removed 6 bases from V and 8 bases from J, with 16 bases in between. CDR3 in DNA: TGTGCCATCAGCGGCGTGGGCGGAACGGGGGAGCTGTTTTTT. Translation: CAISGVGGTGELFF.

The CDR3 reads CASSVGPPGEAFF. CDR3 nucleotide sequence: TGTGCCAGCAGCGTGGGCCCCCCGGGTGAAGCTTTCTTT. The chain employs TRBV9 and TRBJ1-1; D not certain. Germline assignment: CDR1 SGDLS and CDR2 YYNGEE. The CDR3 consists of 13 residues. V gave up 2 bases and J gave up 7 bases, with 12 bases separating them.

V is TRBV5-4 and J is TRBJ1-3, with 8 bases fitting TRBD1. Trimming removed 4 bases from V and 3 bases from J; junction bases left unmatched: 6. CDR3 length equals 15 residues. Germline V gene sequence: CDR1 SGHNT, CDR2 YYREEE (reference sequence). CDR3 nucleotide sequence: TGTGCCAGCAGCCGGGGACAGGTTCGTGGAAACACCATATATTTT. Translating gives CASSRGQVRGNTIYF.

The gene calls are TRBV5-4 and TRBJ2-7, with D possibly TRBD1 on 6 matching bases. V shed 2 bases and J shed 2 bases, with 14 bases lying between them. Germline V lookup: CDR1 SGHNT, CDR2 YYREEE (reference sequence). CDR3 size: 15 residues. This CDR3 is CASSFPGQGPYEQYF. The CDR3 nucleotides are TGTGCCAGCAGCTTCCCCGGCCAGGGGCCCTACGAGCAGTACTTC.

The chain carries TRBV29-1 and TRBJ1-5; maybe TRBD1 (6 bases). The CDR3 runs to 13 residues. The germline gives CDR1 SQVTM, CDR2 ANQGSEA. V was shortened by 6 bases and J by 0 bases, with 9 bases between the two germline ends. In DNA, the CDR3 is TGCAGCGTGAAGGGGGGTAGCAATCAGCCCCAGCATTTT. Translated: CSVKGGSNQPQHF. Supplemented by reference TRBV29-1 and TRBJ1-5, the full variable domain reads SAVISQKPSRDICQRGTSLTIQCQVDSQVTMMFWYRQQPGQSLTLIATANQGSEATYESGFVIDKFPISRPNLTFSTLTVSNMSPEDSSIYLCSVKGGSNQPQHFGDGTRLSIL.

The chain links TRBV30 to TRBJ1-5; a weak D match, TRBD1 (6 bases). CDR1 is GTSNPN and CDR2 is SVGIG in the germline V gene (reference sequence). The CDR3 contains 16 residues. Trimming shortened V by 2 bases and J by 0 bases, and 14 bases separated the two germline ends. The CDR3, as DNA: TGTGCCTGGAGTAGATTGACAGGCTATAGCAATCAGCCCCAGCATTTT. Translation gives CAWSRLTGYSNQPQHF.

This clone showed up just once. The V gene is TRBV25-1, the J gene TRBJ1-2; maybe TRBD1 (5 bases). This CDR3 is 13 amino acids long. CDR1 is MGHDK, CDR2 SYGVNS, per germline. V was shortened by 7 bases and J by 6 bases, with 15 bases between the two germline ends. The CDR3 DNA follows: TGTGCCAGCAACGGCAGGGCCGGGCATGGCTACACCTTC. Translating it yields CASNGRAGHGYTF.

This clone has a handful of counts. J is TRBJ2-5 and V is TRBV9; 7 bases match TRBD1. Looked up from germline, CDR1 is SGDLS and CDR2 is YYNGEE. CDR3 length: 14 amino acids. V gave up 0 bases and J gave up 4 bases; unmatched junction bases: 3. The CDR3 protein is CASSVGGGRETQYF. In nucleotides, the CDR3 is TGTGCCAGCAGCGTAGGAGGGGGCCGAGAGACCCAGTACTTC. Complete variable domain (other parts from reference TRBV9 and TRBJ2-5): DSGVTQTPKHLITATGQRVTLRCSPRSGDLSVYWYQQSLDQGLQFLIQYYNGEERAKGNILERFSAQQFPDLHSELNLSSLELGDSALYFCASSVGGGRETQYFGPGTRLLVL.

The CDR3 is CASSFFKDRGPYEQYF. CDR3 sequence (DNA): TGTGCCAGCAGTTTTTTCAAGGACAGGGGCCCTTACGAGCAGTACTTC. The V gene is TRBV28, the J gene TRBJ2-7, with 9 bases matching TRBD1. The germline CDR1 and CDR2 sequences are MDHEN and SYDVKM. Unmatched junction bases numbered 10, after V lost 3 bases and J lost 4 bases. The CDR3 runs to 16 residues.

J is TRBJ1-3 and V is TRBV28, with D hard to call. The germline V gene has CDR1 MDHEN and CDR2 SYDVKM. V dropped 2 bases and J dropped 4 bases, with 0 bases sitting between them. The CDR3 has 11 amino acids. The CDR3 loop reads CASSLGNTIYF. CDR3 nucleotide sequence: TGTGCCAGCAGTTTAGGAAACACCATATATTTT.

The CDR3 DNA sequence: TGTGCCAGCAGCCGGGACAGGGTGGAGACCCAGTACTTC. It encodes CASSRDRVETQYF. V and J are TRBV28 and TRBJ2-5; TRBD1 matches at 9 bases. Germline CDR1 reads MDHEN; CDR2 reads SYDVKM. V was clipped by 6 bases and J by 5 bases; unmatched bases: 4. This CDR3 has 13 residues.

V and J are TRBV7-2 and TRBJ1-1; D is undetermined. This CDR3 contains 12 residues. In germline, CDR1 is SGHTA, CDR2 FQGNSA. Trimming took 5 bases from V and 2 from J, leaving 6 bases between them. This CDR3 is CASSPFNTEAFF. The CDR3 DNA follows: TGTGCCAGCAGCCCGTTTAACACTGAAGCTTTCTTT.

V is TRBV2 and J is TRBJ2-4; 8 nucleotides line up with TRBD1. The CDR3 spans 15 residues. V lost 2 bases to trimming and J lost 1 base; unmatched junction nucleotides: 1. Germline values: CDR1 SNHLY, CDR2 FYNNEI. CDR3 in DNA: TGTGCCAGCAGTGAACAGGGGGCGGCCAAAAACATTCAGTACTTC. It specifies CASSEQGAAKNIQYF.

The rearrangement uses TRBV5-4 and TRBJ1-2; maybe TRBD1 (5 bases). V lost 4 bases to trimming and J lost 5 bases, with 18 bases between them. The CDR3 spans 15 residues. Germline values: CDR1 SGHNT, CDR2 YYREEE (reference sequence). Here the CDR3 reads CASSNPAGTYYGYTF. CDR3 coding DNA: TGTGCCAGCAGCAATCCAGCAGGGACCTATTATGGCTACACCTTC.

The J gene is TRBJ2-1, the V gene TRBV28; 12 bases are shared with TRBD2. J lost 5 bases, V lost 7 bases, and 6 bases had no gene match. The CDR3 consists of 15 residues. Looked up from germline, CDR1 is MDHEN and CDR2 is SYDVKM. The CDR3 nucleotides are TGTGCCAGCAAAGGCCTAGCGGGGGGGCACAATGAGCAGTTCTTC. It translates to CASKGLAGGHNEQFF.

The rearrangement uses TRBV15 and TRBJ2-5, with D tentatively TRBD1 (6 bases). This CDR3 is built from 17 residues. Per germline, CDR1 LNHNV and CDR2 YYDKDF (reference sequence). The V gene lost 0 bases and the J gene lost 1 base, with 15 bases spanning the gap. The CDR3 DNA follows: TGTGCCACCAGCAGAGATCGGGACACAAGAGTCCAAGAGACCCAGTACTTC. Translated: CATSRDRDTRVQETQYF.

CDR3 residues: CASKESGELFF. DNA for the CDR3: TGTGCCAGCAAGGAGTCCGGGGAGCTGTTTTTT. The chain is built from TRBV6-1 and TRBJ2-2; no clear D gene. This CDR3 is built from 11 residues. Germline values: CDR1 MNHNS, CDR2 SASEGT. V dropped 7 bases and J dropped 6 bases, with 6 bases sitting between them.

The chain uses TRBV18 and TRBJ2-5; D might be TRBD2 (6 bases). The CDR3 spans 14 residues. Trimming cost V 2 bases and J 5 bases, with 12 bases left between them. CDR1 is KGHSH and CDR2 is LQKENI in the germline V gene. The CDR3 bases are TGTGCCAGCTCACCATCACGCGGGGCTGAGACCCAGTACTTC. It codes for CASSPSRGAETQYF.

This clone was picked up a small number of times. This chain links TRBV6-5 with TRBJ1-4; no reliable D call. Germline V gives CDR1 MNHEY, CDR2 SVGAGI. V was clipped by 9 bases and J by 7 bases, with 6 bases between them. The CDR3 contains 10 residues. Written as DNA, the CDR3 is TGTGCCAGTTCTGGTGAAAAACTGTTTTTT. It specifies CASSGEKLFF.

V usage is TRBV4-1 and J usage is TRBJ1-6; D is uncertain. V lost 1 base and J lost 3, with 4 bases in between. This CDR3 spans 14 amino acids. Germline CDR1 and CDR2: MGHRA and YSYEKL. CDR3 protein: CASSQGYYNSPLHF. The DNA of the CDR3 is TGCGCCAGCAGCCAAGGCTACTATAATTCACCCCTCCACTTT.

This clone was recorded a few times. V is TRBV25-1 and J is TRBJ1-1; D not certain. CDR3 length: 13 residues. From germline, CDR1 is MGHDK and CDR2 SYGVNS. Trimming left V 4 bases short and J 3 bases short, with 9 bases between. This chain's CDR3 is CASSAYEDTEAFF. As DNA, the CDR3 is TGTGCCAGCAGTGCATATGAGGACACTGAAGCTTTCTTT.

The J gene is TRBJ1-2, the V gene TRBV7-3, with D unclear. V shed 2 bases and J shed 1 base, with 11 bases lying between them. This CDR3 has 15 amino acids. Germline V gene data show CDR1 as SGHTA and CDR2 as FQGTGA. This CDR3 reads CASSLRADINYGYTF. In DNA, the CDR3 is TGTGCCAGCAGCTTACGAGCAGATATTAACTATGGCTACACCTTC.